This T cell receptor beta chain stems from a study of blood T cells in healthy people across ages. With a J-beta primer mix and a sample-barcoded 5' primer, a second PCR ran about 6 to 11 cycles. Via MiXCR, TCRdb re-called the 5' RACE reads, giving one row per CDR3 protein. The sample lists about 510,000 distinct CDR3 sequences; roughly a quarter were seen once. The authors drew ten milliliters of peripheral blood from each donor. Germline lookup yields CDR1 SGHRS and CDR2 YFSETQ. The CDR3 is 16 amino acids. Losses at the gene ends were 0 bases for V and 2 bases for J; bases not matched to a gene: 1. These same data were also listed under a study on T cells of mothers and their children.

This chain uses TRBV5-1 with TRBJ2-1, with 11 bases fitting TRBD2. The sequence was obtained from a boy younger than 10 in good health. Sequencing was carried out using blood. CDR3: CASSLVAGGPYNEQFF. The CDR3 DNA sequence: TGCGCCAGCAGCTTGGTAGCGGGAGGGCCCTACAATGAGCAGTTCTTC.